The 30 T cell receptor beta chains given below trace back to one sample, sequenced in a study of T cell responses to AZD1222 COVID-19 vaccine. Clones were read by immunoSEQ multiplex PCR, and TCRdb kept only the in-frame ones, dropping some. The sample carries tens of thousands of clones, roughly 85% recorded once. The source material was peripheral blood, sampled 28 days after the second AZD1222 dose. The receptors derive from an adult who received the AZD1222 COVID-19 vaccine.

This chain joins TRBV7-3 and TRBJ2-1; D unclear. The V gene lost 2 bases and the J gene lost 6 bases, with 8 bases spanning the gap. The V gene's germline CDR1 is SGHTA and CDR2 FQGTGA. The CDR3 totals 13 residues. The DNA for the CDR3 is TGTGCCAGCAGCTTATCGACCGTCAATGAGCAGTTCTTC. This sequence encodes CASSLSTVNEQFF.

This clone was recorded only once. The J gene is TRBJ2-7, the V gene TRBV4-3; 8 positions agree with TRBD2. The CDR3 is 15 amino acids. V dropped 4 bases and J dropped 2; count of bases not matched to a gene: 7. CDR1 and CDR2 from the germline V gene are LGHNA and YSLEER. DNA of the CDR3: TGCGCCAGCAGCCTGTTACGGGGGGGGACCTACGAGCAGTACTTC. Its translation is CASSLLRGGTYEQYF.

Written as DNA, the CDR3 is TGTGCCAGCAGCCTGACAGGGGGCGATTCACCCCTCCACTTT. Residues: CASSLTGGDSPLHF. The chain uses TRBV5-5 and TRBJ1-6; 10 bases are a match to TRBD1. Germline CDR1 SGHKS, CDR2 YYEKEE (reference sequence). Trimming took 4 bases from V and 8 from J; bases not matched to a gene: 3. The CDR3 consists of 14 residues.

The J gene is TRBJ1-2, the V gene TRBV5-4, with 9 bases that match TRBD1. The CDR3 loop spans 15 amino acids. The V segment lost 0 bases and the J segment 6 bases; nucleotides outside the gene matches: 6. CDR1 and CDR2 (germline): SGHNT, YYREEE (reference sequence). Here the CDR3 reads CASSLEARQGDGYTF. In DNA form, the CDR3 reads TGTGCCAGCAGCTTGGAGGCTAGACAGGGGGATGGCTACACCTTC.

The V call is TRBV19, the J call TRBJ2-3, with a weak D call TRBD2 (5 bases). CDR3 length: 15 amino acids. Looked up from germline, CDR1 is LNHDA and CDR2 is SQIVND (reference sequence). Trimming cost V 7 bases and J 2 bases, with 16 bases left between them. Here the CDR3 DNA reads TGTGCCAGTAATAGCGTGGGAGCAACCACAGATACGCAGTATTTT. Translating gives CASNSVGATTDTQYF.

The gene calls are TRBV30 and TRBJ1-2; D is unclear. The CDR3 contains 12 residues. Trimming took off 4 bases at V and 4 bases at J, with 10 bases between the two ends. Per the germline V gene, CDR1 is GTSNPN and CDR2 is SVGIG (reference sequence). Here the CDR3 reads CAWTRSGYGYTF. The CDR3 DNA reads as TGTGCCTGGACTCGAAGCGGCTATGGCTACACCTTC.

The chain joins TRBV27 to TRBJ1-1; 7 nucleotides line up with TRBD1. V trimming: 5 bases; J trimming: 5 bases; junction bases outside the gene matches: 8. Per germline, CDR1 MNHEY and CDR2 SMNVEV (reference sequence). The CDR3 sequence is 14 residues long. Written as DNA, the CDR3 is TGTGCCAGCAGTCTTCGGACAGGAGGAACTGAAGCTTTCTTT. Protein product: CASSLRTGGTEAFF.

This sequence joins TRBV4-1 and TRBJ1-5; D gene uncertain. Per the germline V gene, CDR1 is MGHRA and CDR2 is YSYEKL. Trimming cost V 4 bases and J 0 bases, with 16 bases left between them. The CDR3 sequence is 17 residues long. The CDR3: CASSPRPWQDSNQPQHF. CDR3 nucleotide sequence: TGCGCCAGCAGCCCTCGTCCGTGGCAGGATAGCAATCAGCCCCAGCATTTT.

The CDR3, as DNA: TGCGCCAGCAGCTCTCTAGCGGGGGGCGGAGAGAGCACAGATACGCAGTATTTT. Translation: CASSSLAGGGESTDTQYF. The V call is TRBV5-1, the J call TRBJ2-3; 11 bases align to TRBD2. The CDR3 covers 18 residues. V lost 3 bases to trimming and J lost 0 bases; unmatched junction nucleotides: 9. From germline, CDR1 is SGHRS and CDR2 YFSETQ.

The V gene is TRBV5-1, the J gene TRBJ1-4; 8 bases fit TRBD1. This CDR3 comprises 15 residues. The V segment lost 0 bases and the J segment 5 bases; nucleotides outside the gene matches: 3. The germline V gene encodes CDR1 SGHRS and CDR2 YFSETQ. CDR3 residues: CASSLAGTGNEKLFF. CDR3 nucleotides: TGCGCCAGCAGCTTGGCCGGGACAGGAAATGAAAAACTGTTTTTT.

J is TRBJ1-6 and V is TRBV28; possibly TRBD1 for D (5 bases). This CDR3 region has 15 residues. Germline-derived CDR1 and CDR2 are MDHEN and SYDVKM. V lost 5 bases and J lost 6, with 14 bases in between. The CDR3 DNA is TGTGCCAGCAGTCCTGGCGGCGGGGCTAATTCACCCCTCCACTTT. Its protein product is CASSPGGGANSPLHF.

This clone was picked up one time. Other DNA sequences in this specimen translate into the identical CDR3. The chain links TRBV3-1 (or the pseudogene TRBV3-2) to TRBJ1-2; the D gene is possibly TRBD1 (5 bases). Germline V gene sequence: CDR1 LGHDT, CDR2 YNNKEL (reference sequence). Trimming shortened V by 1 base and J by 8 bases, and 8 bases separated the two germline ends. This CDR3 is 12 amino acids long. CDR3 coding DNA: TGTGCCAGCAGCCAAGGAGGGGACGGCTACACCTTC. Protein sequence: CASSQGGDGYTF.

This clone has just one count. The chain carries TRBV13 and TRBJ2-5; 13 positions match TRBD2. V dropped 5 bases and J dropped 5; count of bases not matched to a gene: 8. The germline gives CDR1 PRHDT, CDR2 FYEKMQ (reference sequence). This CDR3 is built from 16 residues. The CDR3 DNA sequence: TGTGCCAGCAGCGGCGGACTAGCGGGGGTACGGGAGACCCAGTACTTC. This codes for CASSGGLAGVRETQYF.

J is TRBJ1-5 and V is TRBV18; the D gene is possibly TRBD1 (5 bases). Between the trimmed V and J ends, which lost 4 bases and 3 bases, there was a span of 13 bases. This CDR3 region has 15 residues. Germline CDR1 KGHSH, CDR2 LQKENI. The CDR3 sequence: CASSRSGVDNQPQHF. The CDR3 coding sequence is TGTGCCAGCTCACGGTCGGGGGTCGACAATCAGCCCCAGCATTTT.

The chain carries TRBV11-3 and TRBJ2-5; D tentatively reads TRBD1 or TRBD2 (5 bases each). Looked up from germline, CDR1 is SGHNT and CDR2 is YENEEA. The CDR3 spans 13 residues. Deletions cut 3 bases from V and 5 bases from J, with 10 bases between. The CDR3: CASSLGDRETQYF. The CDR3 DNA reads TGTGCCAGCAGCTTGGGGGACCGGGAGACCCAGTACTTC.

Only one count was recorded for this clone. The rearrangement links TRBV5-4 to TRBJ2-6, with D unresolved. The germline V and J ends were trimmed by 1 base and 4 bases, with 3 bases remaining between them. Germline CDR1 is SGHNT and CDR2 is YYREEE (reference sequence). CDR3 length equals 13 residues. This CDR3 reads CASSLYGANVLTF. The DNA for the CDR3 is TGTGCCAGCAGCTTGTACGGGGCCAACGTCCTGACTTTC. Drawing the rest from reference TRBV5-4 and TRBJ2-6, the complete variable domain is ETGVTQSPTHLIKTRGQQVTLRCSSQSGHNTVSWYQQALGQGPQFIFQYYREEENGRGNFPPRFSGLQFPNYSSELNVNALELDDSALYLCASSLYGANVLTFGAGSRLTVL.

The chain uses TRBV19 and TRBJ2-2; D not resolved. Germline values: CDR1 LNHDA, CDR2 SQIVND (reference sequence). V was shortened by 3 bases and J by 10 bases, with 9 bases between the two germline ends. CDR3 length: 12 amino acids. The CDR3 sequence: CASSIGRVELFF. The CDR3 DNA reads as TGTGCCAGTAGTATCGGACGGGTGGAGCTGTTTTTT.

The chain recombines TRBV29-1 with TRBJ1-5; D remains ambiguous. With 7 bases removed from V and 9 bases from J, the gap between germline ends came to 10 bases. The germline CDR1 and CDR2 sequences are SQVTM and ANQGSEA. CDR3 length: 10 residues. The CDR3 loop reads CSAELRPQHF. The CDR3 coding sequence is TGCAGCGCCGAACTACGGCCCCAGCATTTT.

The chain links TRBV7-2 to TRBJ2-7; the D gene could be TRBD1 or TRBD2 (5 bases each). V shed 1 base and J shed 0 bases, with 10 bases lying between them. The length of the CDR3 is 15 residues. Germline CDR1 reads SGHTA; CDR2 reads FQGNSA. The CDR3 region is CASSLDGTRSYEQYF. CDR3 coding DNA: TGTGCCAGCAGCTTAGATGGGACGCGCTCCTACGAGCAGTACTTC. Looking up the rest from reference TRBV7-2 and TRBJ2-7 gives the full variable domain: GAGVSQSPSNKVTEKGKDVELRCDPISGHTALYWYRQSLGQGLEFLIYFQGNSAPDKSGLPSDRFSAERTGGSVSTLTIQRTQQEDSAVYLCASSLDGTRSYEQYFGPGTRLTVT.

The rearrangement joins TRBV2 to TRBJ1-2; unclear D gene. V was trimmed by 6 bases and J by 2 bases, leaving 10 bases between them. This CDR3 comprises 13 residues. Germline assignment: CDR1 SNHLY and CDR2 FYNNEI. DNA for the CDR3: TGTGCCAGCAGCGCAGACATCAACTATGGCTACACCTTC. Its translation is CASSADINYGYTF.

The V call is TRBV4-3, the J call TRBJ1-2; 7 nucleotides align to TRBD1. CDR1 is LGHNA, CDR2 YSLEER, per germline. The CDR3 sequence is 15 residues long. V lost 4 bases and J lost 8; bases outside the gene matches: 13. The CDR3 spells CASSPIGTAVFGYTF. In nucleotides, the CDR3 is TGCGCCAGCAGCCCTATAGGGACAGCAGTCTTCGGCTACACCTTC.

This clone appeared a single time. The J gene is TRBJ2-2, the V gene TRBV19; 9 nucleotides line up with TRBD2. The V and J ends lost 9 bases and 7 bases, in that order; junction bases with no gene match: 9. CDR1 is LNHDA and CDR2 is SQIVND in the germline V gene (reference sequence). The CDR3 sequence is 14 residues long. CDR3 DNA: TGTGCCAGCACAAAGCGGGGGGACATCGGGGAGCTGTTTTTT. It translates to CASTKRGDIGELFF.

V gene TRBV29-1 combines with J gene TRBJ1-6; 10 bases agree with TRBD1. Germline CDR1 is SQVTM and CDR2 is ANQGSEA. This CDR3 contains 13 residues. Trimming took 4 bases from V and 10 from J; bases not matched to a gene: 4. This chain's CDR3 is CSVAETGGSPLHF. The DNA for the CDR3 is TGCAGCGTTGCTGAGACAGGGGGCTCACCCCTCCACTTT. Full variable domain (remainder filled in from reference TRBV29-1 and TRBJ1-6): SAVISQKPSRDICQRGTSLTIQCQVDSQVTMMFWYRQQPGQSLTLIATANQGSEATYESGFVIDKFPISRPNLTFSTLTVSNMSPEDSSIYLCSVAETGGSPLHFGNGTRLTVT.

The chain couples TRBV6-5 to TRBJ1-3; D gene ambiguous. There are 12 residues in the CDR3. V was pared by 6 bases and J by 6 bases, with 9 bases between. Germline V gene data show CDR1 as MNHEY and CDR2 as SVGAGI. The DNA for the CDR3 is TGTGCCAGCAGCGGATTGGCAAACACCATATATTTT. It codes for CASSGLANTIYF.

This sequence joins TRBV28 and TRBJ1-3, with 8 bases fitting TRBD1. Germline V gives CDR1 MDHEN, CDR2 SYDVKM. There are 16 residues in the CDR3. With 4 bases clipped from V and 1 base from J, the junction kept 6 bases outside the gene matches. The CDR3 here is CASSSWTGPSGNTIYF. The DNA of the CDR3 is TGTGCCAGCAGTTCGTGGACAGGGCCGTCTGGAAACACCATATATTTT. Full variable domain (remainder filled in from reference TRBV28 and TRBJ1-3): DVKVTQSSRYLVKRTGEKVFLECVQDMDHENMFWYRQDPGLGLRLIYFSYDVKMKEKGDIPEGYSVSREKKERFSLILESASTNQTSMYLCASSSWTGPSGNTIYFGEGSWLTVV.

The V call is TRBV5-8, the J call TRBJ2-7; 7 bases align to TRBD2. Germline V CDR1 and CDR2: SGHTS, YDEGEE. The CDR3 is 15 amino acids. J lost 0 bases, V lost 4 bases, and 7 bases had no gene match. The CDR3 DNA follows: TGTGCCAGCAGCAAGGTAGGGACTACCTCCTACGAGCAGTACTTC. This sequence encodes CASSKVGTTSYEQYF. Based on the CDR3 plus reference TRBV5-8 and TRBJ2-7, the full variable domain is EAGVTQSPTHLIKTRGQQATLRCSPISGHTSVYWYQQALGLGLQFLLWYDEGEERNRGNFPPRFSGRQFPNYSSELNVNALELEDSALYLCASSKVGTTSYEQYFGPGTRLTVT.

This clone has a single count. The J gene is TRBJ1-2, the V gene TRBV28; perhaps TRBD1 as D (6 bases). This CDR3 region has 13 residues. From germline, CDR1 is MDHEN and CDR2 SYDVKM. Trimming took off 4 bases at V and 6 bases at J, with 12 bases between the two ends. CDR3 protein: CASSSQGTHGYTF. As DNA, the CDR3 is TGTGCCAGCAGTTCACAGGGAACTCATGGCTACACCTTC.

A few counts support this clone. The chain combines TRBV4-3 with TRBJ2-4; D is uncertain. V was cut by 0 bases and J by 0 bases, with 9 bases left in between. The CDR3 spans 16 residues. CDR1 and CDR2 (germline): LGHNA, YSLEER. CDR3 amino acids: CASSQDLSLAKNIQYF. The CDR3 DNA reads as TGCGCCAGCAGCCAAGATCTGTCCCTAGCCAAAAACATTCAGTACTTC.

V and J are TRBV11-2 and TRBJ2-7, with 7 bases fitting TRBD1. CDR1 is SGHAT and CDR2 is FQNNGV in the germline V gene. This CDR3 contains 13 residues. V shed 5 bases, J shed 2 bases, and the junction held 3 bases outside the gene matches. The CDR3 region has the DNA TGTGCCAGCAGCCGGGACAGAACCTACGAGCAGTACTTC. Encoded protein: CASSRDRTYEQYF.

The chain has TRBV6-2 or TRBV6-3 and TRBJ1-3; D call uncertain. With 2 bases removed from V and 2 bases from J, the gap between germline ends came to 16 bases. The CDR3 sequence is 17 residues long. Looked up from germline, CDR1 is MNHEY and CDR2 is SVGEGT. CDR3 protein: CASSYRSSAGTGNTIYF. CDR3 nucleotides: TGTGCCAGCAGTTACCGGTCATCCGCGGGAACTGGAAACACCATATATTTT.